One sample yielded the 25 T cell receptor beta chains listed below, sequenced in a study of T-cell memory formation after mild COVID-19. TCRdb analysed the 5' RACE reads with MiXCR anew, one entry per CDR3 protein. The sample carries 250,000 to 300,000 distinct CDR3 sequences, about a sixth recorded once. The sequencing sample was made of PBMCs or a T cell subset sorted from them (not recorded which). These receptors were collected from a man aged 18 to 30 who had mild COVID-19 (a few samples of this study predate the infection). Cell type and time point are not known.

This clonotype appeared a few times. V gene TRBV12-3 or TRBV12-4 combines with J gene TRBJ1-6, with 8 bases fitting TRBD1. The V segment lost 7 bases and the J segment 6 bases; nucleotides outside the gene matches: 11. CDR3 length equals 16 residues. In nucleotides, the CDR3 is TGTGCCAGCACCGCCTCCGGGACAGGTCGTAATTCACCCCTCCACTTT. Its protein is CASTASGTGRNSPLHF.

The chain employs TRBV6-5 and TRBJ2-2; D possibly corresponds to TRBD1 (5 bases). V was clipped by 0 bases and J by 0 bases, with 8 bases between them. The germline V gene has CDR1 MNHEY and CDR2 SVGAGI. This CDR3 region has 16 residues. The CDR3 DNA reads as TGTGCCAGCAGTTACTCACAGGCCTCGAACACCGGGGAGCTGTTTTTT. This codes for CASSYSQASNTGELFF.

This chain connects TRBV12-3 or TRBV12-4 to TRBJ1-1, with 8 bases matching TRBD1. The CDR3 runs 12 residues. Trimming took 6 bases from V and 6 from J; bases not matched to a gene: 3. In DNA, the CDR3 is TGTGCCAGCAGCGACAGGGGACCTGAAGCTTTCTTT. Amino acids: CASSDRGPEAFF.

In its sample, this clonotype was seen a few times. The chain recombines TRBV9 with TRBJ1-1, with a possible D match to TRBD1 (6 bases). With 3 bases removed from V and 2 bases from J, the gap between germline ends came to 14 bases. The CDR3 spans 15 residues. Germline V gene lookup returns CDR1 SGDLS and CDR2 YYNGEE. CDR3 protein: CASSGTTGGNTEAFF. The CDR3 nucleotides read TGTGCCAGCAGCGGGACGACGGGGGGCAACACTGAAGCTTTCTTT.

This clonotype was counted between two and nine times. The genes are TRBV30 and TRBJ2-2, with a weak D call TRBD1 (6 bases). The CDR3 is 13 residues long. V lost 4 bases to trimming and J lost 3 bases, with 9 bases between them. Germline V gene data show CDR1 as GTSNPN and CDR2 as SVGIG (reference sequence). The CDR3 DNA sequence: TGTGCCTGGAACAGGGCAGACACCGGGGAGCTGTTTTTT. This encodes CAWNRADTGELFF.

This clonotype was found a few times. The rearrangement links TRBV7-3 to TRBJ2-1, with 8 nucleotides matching TRBD2. Per germline, CDR1 SGHTA and CDR2 FQGTGA. The CDR3 covers 13 residues. The trim removed 5 bases at V and 9 bases at J, leaving 6 bases unmatched. This CDR3 is CASSGAGGGEQFF. As DNA, the CDR3 is TGTGCCAGCAGCGGTGCGGGAGGCGGTGAGCAGTTCTTC.

This chain joins TRBV7-2 and TRBJ1-1, with 9 bases that match TRBD1. Germline V gives CDR1 SGHTA, CDR2 FQGNSA. This CDR3 spans 18 amino acids. V was pared by 0 bases and J by 4 bases, with 12 bases of the junction left unmatched. The CDR3 loop is CASSLAGRDRAVPTEAFF. The CDR3 coding sequence is TGTGCCAGCAGCTTAGCGGGAAGGGACAGGGCCGTTCCCACTGAAGCTTTCTTT.

The V call is TRBV6-5, the J call TRBJ2-7; no definite D call. V was cut by 6 bases and J by 4 bases, with 13 bases left in between. CDR1 is MNHEY, CDR2 SVGAGI, per germline. This CDR3 has 13 amino acids. The CDR3 region is CASSNQSPYEQYF. The CDR3, as DNA: TGTGCCAGCAGCAATCAGAGCCCATACGAGCAGTACTTC.

The chain uses TRBV6-2 or TRBV6-3 and TRBJ1-1; a possible D gene is TRBD1 (6 bases). This CDR3 comprises 14 residues. Per the germline V gene, CDR1 is MNHEY and CDR2 is SVGEGT. V was shortened by 4 bases and J by 0 bases, with 9 bases between the two germline ends. CDR3 sequence: CASSWGAVNTEAFF. The CDR3 region has the DNA TGTGCCAGCAGTTGGGGGGCAGTGAACACTGAAGCTTTCTTT.

This clonotype was observed a handful of times. This chain joins TRBV5-1 and TRBJ2-3, with D maybe TRBD1 (6 bases). CDR3 length: 14 amino acids. Germline V gene lookup returns CDR1 SGHRS and CDR2 YFSETQ. Trimming cost V 4 bases and J 5 bases, with 14 bases left between them. The DNA for the CDR3 is TGCGCCAGCAGCCAAACTACAGGGAGAGATACGCAGTATTTT. It specifies CASSQTTGRDTQYF.

This clonotype has just a few counts. V and J are TRBV12-3 or TRBV12-4 and TRBJ2-4, with D tentatively TRBD2 (5 bases). This CDR3 contains 12 residues. Trimming cost V 6 bases and J 6 bases, with 9 bases left between them. CDR3 region: CASRSGGNIQYF. The CDR3 DNA reads TGTGCCAGCAGGTCCGGAGGAAACATTCAGTACTTC.

CDR3 region: CASSQLRGGDTQYF. DNA of the CDR3: TGCGCCAGCAGCCAACTCAGGGGTGGGGATACGCAGTATTTT. The chain employs TRBV4-3 and TRBJ2-3, with D possibly TRBD1 on 6 matching bases. Trimming removed 2 bases from V and 6 bases from J, with 12 bases in between. This CDR3 contains 14 residues. The V gene's germline CDR1 is LGHNA and CDR2 YSLEER.

This clonotype was found a few times. This chain uses TRBV12-3 or TRBV12-4 with TRBJ2-5, with D uncertain. The CDR3 contains 13 residues. V lost 5 bases, J lost 0 bases, and 7 bases lay in between. The CDR3 reads CASSRTYQETQYF. In nucleotides, the CDR3 is TGTGCCAGCAGTCGGACGTACCAAGAGACCCAGTACTTC.

This clonotype was counted at least ten times. The chain employs TRBV12-3 or TRBV12-4 and TRBJ2-1, with D unclear. The CDR3 sequence is 14 residues long. Trimming shortened V by 9 bases and J by 5 bases, and 17 bases separated the two germline ends. The CDR3 DNA sequence: TGTGCCAGTAGCTTAGCCCCCAGGAACAATGAGCAGTTCTTC. This gives the protein CASSLAPRNNEQFF.

The rearrangement links TRBV4-1 to TRBJ2-7; D possibly uses TRBD1 or TRBD2 (6 bases each). This CDR3 spans 15 amino acids. The V gene lost 0 bases and the J gene lost 2 bases, with 11 bases spanning the gap. Germline assignment: CDR1 MGHRA and CDR2 YSYEKL. The CDR3 sequence: CASSQEPGAAYEQYF. The CDR3 DNA reads TGCGCCAGCAGCCAAGAACCGGGGGCTGCCTACGAGCAGTACTTC.

A few counts support this clonotype. This chain joins TRBV10-3 and TRBJ2-2, with no clear D. V was pared by 0 bases and J by 5 bases, with 7 bases between. CDR3 size: 14 residues. CDR1 and CDR2 (germline): ENHRY, SYGVKD. CDR3 loop: CAISESPRTGELFF. In DNA form, the CDR3 reads TGTGCCATCAGTGAGTCGCCTCGAACCGGGGAGCTGTTTTTT.

By share, this clonotype ranks as medium-sized (0.01 to 0.1%). This sequence joins TRBV5-1 and TRBJ2-1; 11 bases align to TRBD2. In germline, CDR1 is SGHRS, CDR2 YFSETQ. The CDR3 runs to 17 residues. V shed 0 bases and J 4 bases; nucleotides not matched to a gene: 6. The CDR3: CASSLAPLAGGYNEQFF. The CDR3 nucleotides read TGCGCCAGCAGCTTGGCCCCCCTAGCGGGGGGTTACAATGAGCAGTTCTTC.

This clonotype was counted between two and nine times. The chain links TRBV4-3 to TRBJ2-3, with no clear D. CDR1 and CDR2 from the germline V gene are LGHNA and YSLEER. The CDR3 is made up of 14 amino acids. V was trimmed by 0 bases and J by 5 bases, leaving 9 bases between them. In DNA form, the CDR3 reads TGCGCCAGCAGCCAAGAAGGAAGAGAAGATACGCAGTATTTT. Protein sequence: CASSQEGREDTQYF.

This clonotype has a handful of counts. CDR3: CASSTSRSTKTQYF. The CDR3 DNA reads TGTGCCAGCAGCACTTCTAGATCTACGAAGACCCAGTACTTC. This chain joins TRBV9 and TRBJ2-5; D is uncertain. The CDR3 consists of 14 residues. Between the trimmed V and J ends, which lost 4 bases and 6 bases, there was a span of 16 bases. The germline V gene encodes CDR1 SGDLS and CDR2 YYNGEE.

This clonotype was seen many times. This chain joins TRBV6-5 and TRBJ2-3; 7 nucleotides align to TRBD2. Germline V lookup: CDR1 MNHEY, CDR2 SVGAGI. V was clipped by 0 bases and J by 0 bases; unmatched bases: 0. This CDR3 is 15 amino acids long. CDR3: CASSYSGGSTDTQYF. For the CDR3, the DNA is TGTGCCAGCAGTTACTCGGGGGGGAGCACAGATACGCAGTATTTT.

The chain has TRBV6-5 and TRBJ2-3; no clear D gene. The CDR3 runs 15 residues. From germline, CDR1 is MNHEY and CDR2 SVGAGI. V was trimmed by 6 bases and J by 2 bases, leaving 15 bases between them. The CDR3 is CASSRMAEYTDTQYF. In DNA form, the CDR3 reads TGTGCCAGCAGCCGCATGGCGGAGTACACAGATACGCAGTATTTT.

This clonotype was seen more than once but under ten times. This chain joins TRBV6-6 and TRBJ1-2; D is perhaps TRBD1 (5 bases). CDR1 is MNHNY and CDR2 is SVGAGI in the germline V gene (reference sequence). V was cut by 5 bases and J by 6 bases, with 16 bases left in between. This CDR3 spans 14 amino acids. The CDR3 is CASSPTWGSHGYTF. Here the CDR3 DNA reads TGTGCCAGCAGTCCAACCTGGGGGTCCCATGGCTACACCTTC.

V gene TRBV4-1 combines with J gene TRBJ2-3; D may be TRBD1 (6 bases). The V gene's germline CDR1 is MGHRA and CDR2 YSYEKL. This CDR3 has 19 amino acids. V lost 4 bases to trimming and J lost 3 bases, with 26 bases between them. The DNA of the CDR3 is TGCGCCAGCAGCCTCGACGGACAGTTGGAAAGGCCGGCTACAGATACGCAGTATTTT. Encoded protein: CASSLDGQLERPATDTQYF.

This clonotype came up many times. This chain connects TRBV12-3 or TRBV12-4 to TRBJ1-2, with 7 bases identical to TRBD1. J lost 8 bases, V lost 2 bases, and 8 bases had no gene match. The CDR3 is made up of 14 amino acids. CDR3 region: CASSLNDRVEGYTF. The CDR3 DNA reads as TGTGCCAGCAGTTTAAATGACAGGGTGGAGGGCTACACCTTC.

This clonotype was detected a few times. The genes are TRBV5-1 and TRBJ1-5, with TRBD1 as a possible D gene (5 bases). Deletions cut 4 bases from V and 6 bases from J, with 11 bases between. This CDR3 has 13 amino acids. The germline CDR1 and CDR2 sequences are SGHRS and YFSETQ. This CDR3 reads CASSGDPSQPQHF. Written as DNA, the CDR3 is TGCGCCAGCAGCGGGGACCCCAGTCAGCCCCAGCATTTT.